The clone carrying this T cell receptor (beta chain) was picked up many times. This sample was taken from a study of regulatory T cells in long-lasting Graves disease. Study-level information: The antithyroid drugs taken by newly diagnosed Graves' patients had been used for under 3 months.

Time point given: newly diagnosed GD, antithyroid drugs for less than 3 months. Isolated PBMC RNA provided the starting material for the TCR library. In each case, Graves' disease was diagnosed per American Thyroid Association guidelines. This CDR3 contains 17 residues. J was trimmed by 1 base and V by 0 bases; bases with no gene match: 1. From germline, CDR1 is SGHTA and CDR2 FQGNSA. With iRepertoire HTBI primers and Arm-PCR of CDR3 regions, TCR beta libraries were built. Via MiXCR, TCRdb re-called the multiplex PCR reads, giving one row per CDR3 protein. Among 440,000 or so distinct CDR3 sequences listed, around 14% were seen once. The sample was also reused in another study, on T cells in Graves' hyperthyroidism and ophthalmopathy. That paper notes: The model foresaw ophthalmopathy a median around 6 months prior to onset.

The receptor was isolated from a woman between 25 and 40 years old with Graves disease. The specimen was peripheral blood mononuclear cells (PBMCs), collected at new diagnosis, from a patient treated with antithyroid drugs. The chain carries TRBV7-2 and TRBJ2-5; 14 bases fit TRBD2. CDR3 sequence reads: CASSLAGTSGSQETQYF. CDR3 sequence (DNA): TGTGCCAGCAGCTTAGCGGGGACTAGCGGGAGCCAAGAGACCCAGTACTTC.